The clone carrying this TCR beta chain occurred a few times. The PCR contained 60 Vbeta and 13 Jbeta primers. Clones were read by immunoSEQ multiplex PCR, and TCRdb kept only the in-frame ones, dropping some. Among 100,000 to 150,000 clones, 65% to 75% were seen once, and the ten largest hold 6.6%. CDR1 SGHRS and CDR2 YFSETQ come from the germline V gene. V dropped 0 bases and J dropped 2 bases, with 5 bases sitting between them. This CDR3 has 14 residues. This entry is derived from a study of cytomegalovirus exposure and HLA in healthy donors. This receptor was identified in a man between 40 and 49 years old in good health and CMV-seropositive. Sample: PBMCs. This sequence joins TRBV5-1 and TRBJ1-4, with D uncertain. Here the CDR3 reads CASSLAGTNEKLFF. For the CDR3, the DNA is TGCGCCAGCAGCTTGGCCGGGACTAATGAAAAACTGTTTTTT. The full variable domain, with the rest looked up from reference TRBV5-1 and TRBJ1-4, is KAGVTQTPRYLIKTRGQQVTLSCSPISGHRSVSWYQQTPGQGLQFLFEYFSETQRNKGNFPGRFSGRQFSNSRSEMNVSTLELGDSALYLCASSLAGTNEKLFFGSGTQLSVL.